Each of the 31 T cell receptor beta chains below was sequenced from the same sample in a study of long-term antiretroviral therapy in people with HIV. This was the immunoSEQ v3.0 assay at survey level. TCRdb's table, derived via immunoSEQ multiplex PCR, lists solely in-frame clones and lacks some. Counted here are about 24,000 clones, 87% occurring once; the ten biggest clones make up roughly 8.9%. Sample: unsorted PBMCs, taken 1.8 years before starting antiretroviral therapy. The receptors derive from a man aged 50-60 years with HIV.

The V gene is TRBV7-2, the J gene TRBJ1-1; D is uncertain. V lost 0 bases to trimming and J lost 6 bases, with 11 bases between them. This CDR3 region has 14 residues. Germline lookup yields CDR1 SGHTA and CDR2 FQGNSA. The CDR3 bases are TGTGCCAGCAGCTTAGCGGCCCGAGTCGCTGAAGCTTTCTTT. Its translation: CASSLAARVAEAFF. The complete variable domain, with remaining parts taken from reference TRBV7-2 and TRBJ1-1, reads GAGVSQSPSNKVTEKGKDVELRCDPISGHTALYWYRQSLGQGLEFLIYFQGNSAPDKSGLPSDRFSAERTGGSVSTLTIQRTQQEDSAVYLCASSLAARVAEAFFGQGTRLTVV.

CDR3 sequence: CASSKDRDVLMGYSYEQYF. CDR3 nucleotide sequence: TGCGCCAGCAGCAAGGATCGAGACGTTTTAATGGGATACTCCTACGAGCAGTACTTC. This chain connects TRBV5-1 to TRBJ2-7; no clear D gene. This CDR3 region has 19 residues. The V end lost 4 bases, the J end lost 0 bases, and 26 bases lay between the germline ends. Germline V lookup: CDR1 SGHRS, CDR2 YFSETQ.

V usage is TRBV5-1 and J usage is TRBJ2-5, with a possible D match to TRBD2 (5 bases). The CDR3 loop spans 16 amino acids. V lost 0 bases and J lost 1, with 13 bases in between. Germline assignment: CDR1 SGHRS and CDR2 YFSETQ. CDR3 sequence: CASSLGPPGGQETQYF. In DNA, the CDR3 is TGCGCCAGCAGCTTGGGACCTCCCGGAGGCCAAGAGACCCAGTACTTC.

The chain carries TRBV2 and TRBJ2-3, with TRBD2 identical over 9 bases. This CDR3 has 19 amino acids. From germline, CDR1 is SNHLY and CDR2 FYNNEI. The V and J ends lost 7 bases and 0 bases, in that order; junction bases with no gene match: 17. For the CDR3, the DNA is TGTGCCAGCACCAGAGGGCGGGGCTACGCGGGAGGGAGCACAGATACGCAGTATTTT. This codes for CASTRGRGYAGGSTDTQYF.

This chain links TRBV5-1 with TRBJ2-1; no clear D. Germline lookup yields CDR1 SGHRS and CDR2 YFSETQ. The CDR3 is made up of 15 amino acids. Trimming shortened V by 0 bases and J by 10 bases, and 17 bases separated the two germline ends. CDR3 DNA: TGCGCCAGCAGCTTGGCTGGGCGAGAACTGGGAGAGCAGTTCTTC. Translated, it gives CASSLAGRELGEQFF.

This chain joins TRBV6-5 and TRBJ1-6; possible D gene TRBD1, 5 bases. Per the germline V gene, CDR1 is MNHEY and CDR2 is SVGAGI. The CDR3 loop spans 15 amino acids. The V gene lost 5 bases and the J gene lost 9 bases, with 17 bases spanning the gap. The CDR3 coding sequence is TGTGCCAGCAGTACGGATCCGGGAAGGGGTTCACCCCTCCACTTT. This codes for CASSTDPGRGSPLHF.

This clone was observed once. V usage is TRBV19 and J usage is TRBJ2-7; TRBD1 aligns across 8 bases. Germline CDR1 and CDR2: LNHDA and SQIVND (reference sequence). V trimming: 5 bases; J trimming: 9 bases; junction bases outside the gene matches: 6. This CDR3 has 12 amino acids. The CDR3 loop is CASSLSGGAQYF. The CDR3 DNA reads TGTGCCAGTAGTTTGTCAGGGGGCGCGCAGTACTTC.

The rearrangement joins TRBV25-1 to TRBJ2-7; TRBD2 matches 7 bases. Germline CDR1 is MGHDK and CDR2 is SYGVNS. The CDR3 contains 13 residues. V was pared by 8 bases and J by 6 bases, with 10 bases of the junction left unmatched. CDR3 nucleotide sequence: TGTGCCAGCGGGACTACCGCCCTTGGCGAGCAGTACTTC. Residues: CASGTTALGEQYF.

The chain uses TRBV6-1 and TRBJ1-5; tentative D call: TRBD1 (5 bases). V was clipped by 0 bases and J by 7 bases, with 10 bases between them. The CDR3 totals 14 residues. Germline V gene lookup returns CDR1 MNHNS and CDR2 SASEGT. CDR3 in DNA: TGTGCCAGCAGTGAAGCCATAAGGGGACAGCCCCAGCATTTT. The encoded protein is CASSEAIRGQPQHF.

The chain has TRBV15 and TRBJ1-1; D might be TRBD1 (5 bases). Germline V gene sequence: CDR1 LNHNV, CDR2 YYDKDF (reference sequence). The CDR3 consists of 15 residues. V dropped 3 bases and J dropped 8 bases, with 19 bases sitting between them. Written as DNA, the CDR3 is TGTGCCACCAGCAGGGGGCGGGGGTCGACCCAAGAAGCTTTCTTT. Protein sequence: CATSRGRGSTQEAFF.

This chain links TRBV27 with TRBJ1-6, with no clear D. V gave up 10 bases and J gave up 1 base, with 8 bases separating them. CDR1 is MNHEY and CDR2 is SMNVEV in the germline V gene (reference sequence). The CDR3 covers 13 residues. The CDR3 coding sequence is TGTGCCACCGCAAGGTCCTATAATTCACCCCTCCACTTT. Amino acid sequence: CATARSYNSPLHF.

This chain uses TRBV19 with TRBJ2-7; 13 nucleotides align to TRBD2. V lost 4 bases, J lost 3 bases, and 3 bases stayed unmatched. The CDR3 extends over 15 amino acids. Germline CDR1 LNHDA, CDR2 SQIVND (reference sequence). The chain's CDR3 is CASSTRLAGGYEQYF. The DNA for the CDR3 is TGTGCCAGTAGTACGCGACTAGCGGGAGGCTACGAGCAGTACTTC.

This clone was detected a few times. CDR3 residues: CASSLSGRPNQPQHF. DNA of the CDR3: TGTGCCAGCAGTTTATCGGGCAGACCCAATCAGCCCCAGCATTTT. The chain couples TRBV27 to TRBJ1-5, with D uncertain. Trimming stripped 0 bases from V and 3 bases from J, with 9 bases between. In germline, CDR1 is MNHEY, CDR2 SMNVEV (reference sequence). The CDR3 is made up of 15 amino acids.

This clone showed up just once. In nucleotides, the CDR3 is TGCGCCAGCAGCTTGAGCGGGGCCAACGTCCTGACTTTC. Protein product: CASSLSGANVLTF. This chain connects TRBV5-1 to TRBJ2-6; D is unclear. V lost 1 base and J 4 bases, leaving 3 bases between the germline ends. The CDR3 sequence is 13 residues long. Germline-derived CDR1 and CDR2 are SGHRS and YFSETQ. The whole variable domain, remainder taken from reference TRBV5-1 and TRBJ2-6, is KAGVTQTPRYLIKTRGQQVTLSCSPISGHRSVSWYQQTPGQGLQFLFEYFSETQRNKGNFPGRFSGRQFSNSRSEMNVSTLELGDSALYLCASSLSGANVLTFGAGSRLTVL.

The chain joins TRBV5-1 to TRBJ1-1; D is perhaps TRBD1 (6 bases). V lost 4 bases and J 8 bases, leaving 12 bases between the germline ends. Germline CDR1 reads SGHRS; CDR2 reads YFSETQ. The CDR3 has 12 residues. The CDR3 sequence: CASSMDRDEAFF. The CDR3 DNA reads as TGCGCCAGCAGCATGGACAGAGACGAAGCTTTCTTT.

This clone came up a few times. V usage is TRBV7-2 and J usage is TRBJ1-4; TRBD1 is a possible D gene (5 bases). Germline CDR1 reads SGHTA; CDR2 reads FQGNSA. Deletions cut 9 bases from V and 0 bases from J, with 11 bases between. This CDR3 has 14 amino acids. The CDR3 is CASKGDATNEKLFF. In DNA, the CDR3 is TGTGCCAGTAAAGGGGACGCAACTAATGAAAAACTGTTTTTT.

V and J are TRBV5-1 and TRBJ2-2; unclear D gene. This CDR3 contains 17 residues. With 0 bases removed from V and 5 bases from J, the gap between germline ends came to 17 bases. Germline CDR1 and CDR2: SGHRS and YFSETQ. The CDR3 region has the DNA TGCGCCAGCAGCTTGGTGGCCGGGCGGATATTAACCGGGGAGCTGTTTTTT. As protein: CASSLVAGRILTGELFF. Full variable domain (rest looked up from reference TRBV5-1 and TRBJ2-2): KAGVTQTPRYLIKTRGQQVTLSCSPISGHRSVSWYQQTPGQGLQFLFEYFSETQRNKGNFPGRFSGRQFSNSRSEMNVSTLELGDSALYLCASSLVAGRILTGELFFGEGSRLTVL.

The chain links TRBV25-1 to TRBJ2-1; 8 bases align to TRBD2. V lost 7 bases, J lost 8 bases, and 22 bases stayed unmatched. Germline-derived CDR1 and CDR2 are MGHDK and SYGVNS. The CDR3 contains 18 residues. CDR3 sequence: CASTSSDGGGGPIYEQFF. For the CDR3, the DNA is TGTGCCAGCACCTCCTCTGACGGGGGCGGGGGGCCGATCTATGAGCAGTTCTTC.

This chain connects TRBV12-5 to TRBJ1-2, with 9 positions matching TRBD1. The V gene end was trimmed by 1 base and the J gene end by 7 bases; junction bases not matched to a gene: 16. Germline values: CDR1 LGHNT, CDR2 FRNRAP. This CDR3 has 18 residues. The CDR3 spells CASGLAPQTGGTDGGYTF. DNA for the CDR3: TGTGCTAGTGGTTTGGCCCCCCAGACAGGGGGTACTGACGGTGGCTACACCTTC.

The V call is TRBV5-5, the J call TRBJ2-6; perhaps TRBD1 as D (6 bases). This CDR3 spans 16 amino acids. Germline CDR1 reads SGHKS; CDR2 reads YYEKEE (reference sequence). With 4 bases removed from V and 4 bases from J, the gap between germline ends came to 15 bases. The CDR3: CASSKQGLGGANVLTF. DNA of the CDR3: TGTGCCAGCAGCAAACAGGGTTTAGGGGGGGCCAACGTCCTGACTTTC.

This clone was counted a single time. The CDR3 reads CASSESGSLAKNIQYF. As DNA, the CDR3 is TGTGCCAGCAGTGAATCCGGTAGCCTAGCCAAAAACATTCAGTACTTC. The chain joins TRBV25-1 to TRBJ2-4; no firm D call. Germline V gene sequence: CDR1 MGHDK, CDR2 SYGVNS. This CDR3 comprises 16 residues. Trimming left V 1 base short and J 0 bases short, with 10 bases between.

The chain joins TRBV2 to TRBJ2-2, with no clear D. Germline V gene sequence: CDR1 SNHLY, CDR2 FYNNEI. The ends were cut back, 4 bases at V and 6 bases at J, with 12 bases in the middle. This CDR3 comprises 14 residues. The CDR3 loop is CASSVGQVSGELFF. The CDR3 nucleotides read TGTGCCAGCAGTGTTGGGCAGGTTTCCGGGGAGCTGTTTTTT.

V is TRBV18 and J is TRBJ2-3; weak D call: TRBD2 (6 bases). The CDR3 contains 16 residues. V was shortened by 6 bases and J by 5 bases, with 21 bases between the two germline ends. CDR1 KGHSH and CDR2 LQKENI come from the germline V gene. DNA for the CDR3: TGTGCCAGCTCTCCCGAATGGGAGGCAAGTCTAGATACGCAGTATTTT. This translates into CASSPEWEASLDTQYF.

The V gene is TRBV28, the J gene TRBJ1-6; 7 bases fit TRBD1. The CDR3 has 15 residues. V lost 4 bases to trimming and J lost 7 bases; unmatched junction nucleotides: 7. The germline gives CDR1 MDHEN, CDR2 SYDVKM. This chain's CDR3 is CASSSAGTENSPLHF. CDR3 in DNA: TGTGCCAGCAGTTCTGCCGGGACAGAGAATTCACCCCTCCACTTT.

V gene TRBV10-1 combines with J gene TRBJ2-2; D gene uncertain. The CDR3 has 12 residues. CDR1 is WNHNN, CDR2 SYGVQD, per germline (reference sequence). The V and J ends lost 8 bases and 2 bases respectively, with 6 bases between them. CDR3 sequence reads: CASGDNTGELFF. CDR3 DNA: TGCGCCAGCGGAGATAACACCGGGGAGCTGTTTTTT.

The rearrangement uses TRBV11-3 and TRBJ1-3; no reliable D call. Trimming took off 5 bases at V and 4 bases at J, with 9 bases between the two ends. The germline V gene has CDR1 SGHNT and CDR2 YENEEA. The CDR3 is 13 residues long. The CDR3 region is CASSLGLGNTIYF. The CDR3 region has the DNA TGTGCCAGCAGCCTGGGCCTGGGAAACACCATATATTTT.

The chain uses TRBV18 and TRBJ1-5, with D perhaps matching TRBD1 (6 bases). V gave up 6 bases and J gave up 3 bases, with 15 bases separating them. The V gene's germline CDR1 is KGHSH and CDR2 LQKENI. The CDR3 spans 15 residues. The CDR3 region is CASSPGQGNNQPQHF. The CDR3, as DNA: TGTGCCAGCTCCCCGGGACAAGGCAACAATCAGCCCCAGCATTTT.

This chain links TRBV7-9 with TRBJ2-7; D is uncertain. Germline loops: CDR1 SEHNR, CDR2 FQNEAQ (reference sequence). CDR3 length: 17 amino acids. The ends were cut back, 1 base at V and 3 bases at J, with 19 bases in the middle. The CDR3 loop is CASSLGRTAVIDYEQYF. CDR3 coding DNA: TGTGCCAGCAGCTTAGGGCGGACGGCTGTCATCGACTACGAGCAGTACTTC.

The CDR3 DNA sequence: TGTGCCAGCAGTGTGGGGGTCCTCTCTGGAAACACCATATATTTT. Protein product: CASSVGVLSGNTIYF. This chain uses TRBV2 with TRBJ1-3, with a possible D match to TRBD1 (5 bases). The ends were cut back, 4 bases at V and 0 bases at J, with 10 bases in the middle. CDR1 and CDR2 (germline): SNHLY, FYNNEI. The CDR3 has 15 amino acids.

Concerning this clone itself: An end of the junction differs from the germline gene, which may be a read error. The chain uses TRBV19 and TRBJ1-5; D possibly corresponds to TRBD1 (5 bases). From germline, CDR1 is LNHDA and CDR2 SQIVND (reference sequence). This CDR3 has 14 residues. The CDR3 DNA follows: TGTGCCAGTAGTGTAGACAGCCGCAATCAGCCCCAGCATTTT. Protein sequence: CASSVDSRNQPQHF. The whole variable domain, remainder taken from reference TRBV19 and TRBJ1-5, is DGGITQSPKYLFRKEGQNVTLSCEQNLNHDAMYWYRQDPGQGLRLIYYSQIVNDFQKGDIAEGYSVSREKKESFPLTVTSAQKNPTAFYLCASSVDSRNQPQHFGDGTRLSIL.

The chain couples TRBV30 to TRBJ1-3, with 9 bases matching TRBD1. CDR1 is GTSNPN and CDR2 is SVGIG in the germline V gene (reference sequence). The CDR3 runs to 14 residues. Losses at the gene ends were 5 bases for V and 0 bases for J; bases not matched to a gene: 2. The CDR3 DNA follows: TGTGCCTGGGGACAGGGGCTCTCTGGAAACACCATATATTTT. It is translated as CAWGQGLSGNTIYF.